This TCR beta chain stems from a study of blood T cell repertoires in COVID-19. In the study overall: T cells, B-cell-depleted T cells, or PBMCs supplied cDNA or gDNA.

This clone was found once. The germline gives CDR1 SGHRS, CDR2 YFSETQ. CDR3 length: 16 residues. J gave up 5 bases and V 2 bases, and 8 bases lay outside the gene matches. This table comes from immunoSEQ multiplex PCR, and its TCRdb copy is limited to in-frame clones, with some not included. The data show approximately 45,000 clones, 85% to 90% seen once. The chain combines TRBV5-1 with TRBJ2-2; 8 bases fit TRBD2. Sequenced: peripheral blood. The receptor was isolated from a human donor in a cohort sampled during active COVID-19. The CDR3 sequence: CASSFSGNPGTGELFF. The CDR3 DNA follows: TGCGCCAGCAGCTTTAGCGGGAACCCAGGGACCGGGGAGCTGTTTTTT.